These T cell receptor beta chains were read from a single sample in a study of Tregs in tolerant kidney transplant recipients. Data came from immunoSEQ multiplex PCR; TCRdb stores just in-frame clones and leaves some out. This sample has fewer than 95,000 clones; 80% to 95% occur once, and the top ten carry around 1.5%. The sequences come from CD4+ T cells from blood (PBMCs), collected 12 months after the transplant. These receptors all come from a human patient who received a combined kidney and bone marrow transplant. Part of the T cell pool may stem from the graft donor. Each CDR3 is given with its conserved first and last residue. The D gene is left open where the match is weak. Clone size is given for some rows only: seen once, a few or many times, or a class if the clone is expanded.

TRBJ2-7,NA,TRBV27,NA,TGTGCCAGCAGTTTAAAGGCTAGCGAGACCTACGAGCAGTACTTC,CASSLKASETYEQYF
TRBJ1-2,TRBD1,TRBV10-3,NA,TGTGCCATCAGTGAAACAGGGGCGCGAGGCTACACCTTC,CAISETGARGYTF
TRBJ2-7,TRBD2,TRBV5-4,few,TGTGCCAGCAGTTCCGGACTAGCGGGAACATACGAGCAGTACTTC,CASSSGLAGTYEQYF
TRBJ2-3,NA,TRBV7-9,NA,TGTGCCAGCAGATGGGGCCCCCACACCACAGATACGCAGTATTTT,CASRWGPHTTDTQYF
TRBJ2-1,NA,TRBV11-3,NA,TGTGCCAGCAGCCCGCGAGGTGAGCAGTTCTTC,CASSPRGEQFF
TRBJ2-5,NA,TRBV5-8,NA,TGTGCCAGCAGCGGTGATTATCCAGGGACCCAGTACTTC,CASSGDYPGTQYF
TRBJ2-3,NA,TRBV7-2,NA,TGTGCCAGCAGCTTAGAGGGGTTCGCAGATACGCAGTATTTT,CASSLEGFADTQYF
TRBJ2-1,TRBD2,TRBV6-1,NA,TGTGCCAGCAGTGGTTTGCGGCTAGCGGGAGGAGAGCAGTTCTTC,CASSGLRLAGGEQFF
TRBJ1-1,NA,TRBV7-2,NA,TGTGCCAGCAGCTTAGCGGTTCGGAGCACTGAAGCTTTCTTT,CASSLAVRSTEAFF
TRBJ2-2,NA,TRBV7-3,NA,TGTGCCAGCAGGCCAAGGGGGGAGGGACAGGCAACGAACACCGGGGAGCTGTTTTTT,CASRPRGEGQATNTGELFF
TRBJ2-1,TRBD1,TRBV5-1,NA,TGCGCCAGCAGCAGCGAGGGGGCTTTAAATGAGCAGTTCTTC,CASSSEGALNEQFF
TRBJ1-5,NA,TRBV6-5,NA,TGTGCCAGCAGTAGGGGAGGTTTTAGCAATCAGCCCCAGCATTTT,CASSRGGFSNQPQHF
TRBJ1-4,TRBD1,TRBV11-2,NA,TGTGCCAGCAGCCACGGGACAGCGAACTTTAATGAAAAACTGTTTTTT,CASSHGTANFNEKLFF
TRBJ2-1,NA,TRBV7-8,NA,TGTGCCAGCACCCTTCGGACTGGATCCTACAATGAGCAGTTCTTC,CASTLRTGSYNEQFF
TRBJ1-5,NA,TRBV19,few,TGTGCCAGTAGTCTCCTCTCGGGGAGTTCCAATCAGCCCCAGCATTTT,CASSLLSGSSNQPQHF
TRBJ1-1,NA,TRBV5-1,NA,TGCGCCAGCAGCTTGGACAGGGTGAACACTGAAGCTTTCTTT,CASSLDRVNTEAFF
TRBJ2-2,NA,TRBV19,NA,TGTGCCAGTAGTATAAATAGCGTAACCCCCGGGGAGCTGTTTTTT,CASSINSVTPGELFF
TRBJ2-2,TRBD1,TRBV10-3,few,TGTGCCATCAGTGAGTCGCCAGGGGGCGCGAACACCGGGGAGCTGTTTTTT,CAISESPGGANTGELFF
TRBJ2-1,NA,TRBV20-1,NA,TGCAGTGCTAGCCAGGTGAATGAGCAGTTCTTC,CSASQVNEQFF
TRBJ2-7,NA,TRBV9,NA,TGTGCCAGCAGCGCTTCAGGGGCCTACGAGCAGTACTTC,CASSASGAYEQYF
TRBJ1-1,NA,TRBV29-1,NA,TGCAGCGTTGTGTTGAGCCAACGAAAAGCTTTCTTT,CSVVLSQRKAFF
TRBJ2-1,NA,TRBV7-2,NA,TGTGCCAGCAGCTTCGAATCGAGGGAACTCGATGAGCAGTTCTTC,CASSFESRELDEQFF
TRBJ2-3,TRBD1,TRBV18,NA,TGTGCCAGCTCACCACGGACAGGGAGCACAGATACGCAGTATTTT,CASSPRTGSTDTQYF
TRBJ2-5,NA,TRBV11-2,NA,TGTGCCAGCAGCTTAGATTATTTAGCAGAGACCCAGTACTTC,CASSLDYLAETQYF
TRBJ2-1,TRBD2,TRBV9,NA,TGTGCCAGCAGCGCATCTACTAGCGAGAGCTCCTACAATGAGCAGTTCTTC,CASSASTSESSYNEQFF
TRBJ1-6,NA,TRBV5-1,NA,TGCGCCAGCAGCTTGGCAGGCAATTCACCCCTCCACTTT,CASSLAGNSPLHF
TRBJ2-5,NA,TRBV5-6,NA,TGTGCCAGCAGCACTTTTGGGGGCCGCACTAGCGCTGAGCAGTACTTC,CASSTFGGRTSAEQYF
TRBJ2-2,NA,TRBV6-5,NA,TGTGCCAGCCAGAGACAGTTGAACACCGGGGAGCTGTTTTTT,CASQRQLNTGELFF